This TCR beta chain was captured in a study of early T cells in non-severe SARS-CoV-2 infection (dated by TCRdb to the early 2020s). For the wider study: Because TCR sequencing was done on bulk RNA from unsorted whole blood, the alpha and beta chains could not be paired.

The CDR3 runs 13 residues from the cysteine to the phenylalanine. Of the read, only the CDR3 DNA is kept; its 39 bases are in frame from base 1. Trimming at the junction amounts to 10 bases on V and 7 bases on J, and the germline ends lie 17 bases apart. CDR1 and CDR2 are drawn from the germline V gene: SGHVS, FQNEAQ. Comment on this clonotype: It lacks a known antigen. No base quality values were provided; no much bigger clone lies one nucleotide off.

The study was a case-control design nested within a healthcare worker cohort in London, UK, with weekly nasopharyngeal swab PCR tests and blood sampling. Healthcare workers were enrolled in the week of the UK lockdown, from 23 to 31 March 2020, and were followed every week for up to roughly 16 weeks. Broad study findings and their caveats: VDJdb matching was skewed toward anti-spike CD8 responses, so virus-specific expansions were likely underestimated and private and CD4 specificities were missed.

Library method: 5' RACE. TCRdb names NextSeq 500 as the instrument used. Unique molecular identifiers were attached to individual cDNA molecules in the TCR library protocol so that sequencing error and PCR bias could be corrected. Both TCR alpha and beta chains were sequenced, and tight co-correlation was observed between alpha and beta sequence abundances in each sample. As for the original processing: V gene, J gene and CDR3 annotation of TCR sequences was performed with Decombinator V4. Expanded TCRs were defined as changing significantly between any two time points under a Poisson model with p below 0.0001. TCR abundances were normalised to the total number of TCRs sequenced in each sample and reported as counts per million. MAIT TCRs were defined by TRAV1-2 paired with TRAJ12, TRAJ20 or TRAJ33, and iNKT TCRs by TRAV10 paired with TRAJ18. VDJdb, accessed on 1 November 2021, was searched for TCRs annotated for CMV, EBV and SARS-CoV-2, and TCRs annotated for more than one antigen were excluded. In TCRdb, the public reads were trimmed at Q25 with fastp and aligned with MiXCR, with productive beta chains retained. One record per CDR3 amino acid sequence lists the most common genes and DNA. The V and J calls come from TCRdb's annotation, not from the publication. In all, the sample holds tens of thousands of distinct CDR3 sequences, and around 13% of those were seen once. Of the sample, 5% to 7.5% is held by the ten largest clones.

This chain is built from TRBV7-8 and TRBJ2-1, with a tentative D call of TRBD1 or TRBD2, each matching 6 bases. This TCR came from an adult who was a healthcare worker with PCR-confirmed SARS-CoV-2 infection or an uninfected control (not recorded which). Sequencing input: whole blood. The bases read TGTGCCACCTACCGGGGGCAGACGAATGAGCAGTTCTTC. This is translated as CATYRGQTNEQFF.